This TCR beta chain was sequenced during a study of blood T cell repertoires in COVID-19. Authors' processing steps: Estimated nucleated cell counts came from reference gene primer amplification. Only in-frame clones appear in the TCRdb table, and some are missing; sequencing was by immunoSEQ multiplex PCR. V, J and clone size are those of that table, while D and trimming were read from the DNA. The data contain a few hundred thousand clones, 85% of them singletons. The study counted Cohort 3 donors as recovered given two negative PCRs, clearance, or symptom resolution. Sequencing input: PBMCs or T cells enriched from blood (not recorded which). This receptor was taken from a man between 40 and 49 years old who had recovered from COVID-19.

DNA for the CDR3: TGTGCCAGCACGGTCAAACGGGGTTCACCCCTCCACTTT. Translating it yields CASTVKRGSPLHF. This chain uses TRBV25-1 with TRBJ1-6, with D uncertain. In germline, CDR1 is MGHDK, CDR2 SYGVNS. V shed 7 bases and J shed 9 bases, with 13 bases lying between them. The CDR3 contains 13 residues. Full variable domain (outside the CDR3, taken from reference TRBV25-1 and TRBJ1-6): EADIYQTPRYLVIGTGKKITLECSQTMGHDKMYWYQQDPGMELHLIHYSYGVNSTEKGDLSSESTVSRIRTEHFPLTLESARPSHTSQYLCASTVKRGSPLHFGNGTRLTVT.